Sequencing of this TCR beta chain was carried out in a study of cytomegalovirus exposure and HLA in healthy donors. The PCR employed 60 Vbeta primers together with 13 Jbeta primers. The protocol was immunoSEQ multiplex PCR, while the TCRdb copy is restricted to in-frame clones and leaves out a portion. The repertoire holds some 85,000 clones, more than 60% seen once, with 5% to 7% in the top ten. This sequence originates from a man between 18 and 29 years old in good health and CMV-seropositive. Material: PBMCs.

CDR3 in DNA: TGTGCCAGCAGTTACCGGCAGGGTAGCAATCAGCCCCAGCATTTT. Amino acid sequence: CASSYRQGSNQPQHF. V and J are TRBV6-5 and TRBJ1-5, with TRBD1 as a possible D gene (5 bases). CDR1 and CDR2 from the germline V gene are MNHEY and SVGAGI. Trimming left V 2 bases short and J 0 bases short, with 8 bases between. The CDR3 is 15 amino acids.